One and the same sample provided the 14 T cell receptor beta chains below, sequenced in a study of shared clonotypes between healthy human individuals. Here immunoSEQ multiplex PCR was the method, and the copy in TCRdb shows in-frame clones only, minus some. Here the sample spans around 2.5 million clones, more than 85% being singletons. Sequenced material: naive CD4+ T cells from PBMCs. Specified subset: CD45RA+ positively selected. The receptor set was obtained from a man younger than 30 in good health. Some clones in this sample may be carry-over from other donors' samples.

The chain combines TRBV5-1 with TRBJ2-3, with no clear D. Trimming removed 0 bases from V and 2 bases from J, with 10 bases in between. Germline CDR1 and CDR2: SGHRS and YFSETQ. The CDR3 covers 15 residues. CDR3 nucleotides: TGCGCCAGCAGCTTGGGGATGGGATTCACAGATACGCAGTATTTT. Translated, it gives CASSLGMGFTDTQYF.

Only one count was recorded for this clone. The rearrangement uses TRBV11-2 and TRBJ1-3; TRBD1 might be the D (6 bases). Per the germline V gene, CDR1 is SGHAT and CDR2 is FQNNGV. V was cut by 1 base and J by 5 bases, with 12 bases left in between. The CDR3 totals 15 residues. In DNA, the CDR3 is TGTGCCAGCAGCTTAGGGGGGGCCGCGAGAAACACCATATATTTT. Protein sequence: CASSLGGAARNTIYF.

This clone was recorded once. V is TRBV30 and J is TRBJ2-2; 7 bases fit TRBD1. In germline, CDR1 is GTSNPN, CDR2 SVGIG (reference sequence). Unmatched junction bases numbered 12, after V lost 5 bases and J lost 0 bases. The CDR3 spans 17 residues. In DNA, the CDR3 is TGTGCCTGGGAGCGTCAACAGGGGTCCGCGAACACCGGGGAGCTGTTTTTT. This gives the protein CAWERQQGSANTGELFF.

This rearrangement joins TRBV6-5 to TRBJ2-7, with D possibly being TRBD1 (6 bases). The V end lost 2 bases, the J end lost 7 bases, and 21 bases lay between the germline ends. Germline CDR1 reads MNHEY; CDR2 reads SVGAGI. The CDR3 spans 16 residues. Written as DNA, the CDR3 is TGTGCCAGCAGTTACAGACCGGGAACAGGGAGTCGGGAGCAGTACTTC. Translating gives CASSYRPGTGSREQYF.

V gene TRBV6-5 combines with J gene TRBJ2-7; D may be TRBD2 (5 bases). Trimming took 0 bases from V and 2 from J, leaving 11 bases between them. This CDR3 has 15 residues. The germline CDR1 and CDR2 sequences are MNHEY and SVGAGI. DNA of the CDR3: TGTGCCAGCAGTTACTCGTACGGGAAGGCCTACGAGCAGTACTTC. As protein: CASSYSYGKAYEQYF.

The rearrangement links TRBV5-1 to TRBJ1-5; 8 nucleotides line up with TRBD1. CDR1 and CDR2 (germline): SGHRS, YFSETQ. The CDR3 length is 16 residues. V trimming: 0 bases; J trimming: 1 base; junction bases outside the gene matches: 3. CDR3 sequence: CASSLDAGGSNQPQHF. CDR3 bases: TGCGCCAGCAGCTTGGATGCAGGGGGCAGCAATCAGCCCCAGCATTTT. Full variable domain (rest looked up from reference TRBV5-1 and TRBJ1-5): KAGVTQTPRYLIKTRGQQVTLSCSPISGHRSVSWYQQTPGQGLQFLFEYFSETQRNKGNFPGRFSGRQFSNSRSEMNVSTLELGDSALYLCASSLDAGGSNQPQHFGDGTRLSIL.

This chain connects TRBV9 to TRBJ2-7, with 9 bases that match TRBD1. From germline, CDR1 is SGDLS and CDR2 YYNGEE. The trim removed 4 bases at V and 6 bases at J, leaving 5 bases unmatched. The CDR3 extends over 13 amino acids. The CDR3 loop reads CASSPRDRAEQYF. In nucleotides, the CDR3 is TGTGCCAGCAGCCCTCGGGACAGGGCCGAGCAGTACTTC.

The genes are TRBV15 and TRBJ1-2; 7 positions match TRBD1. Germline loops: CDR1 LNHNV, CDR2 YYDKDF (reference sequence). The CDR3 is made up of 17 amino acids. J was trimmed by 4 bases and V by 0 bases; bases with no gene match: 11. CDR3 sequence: CATSRDPNRGGSYGYTF. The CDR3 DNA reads TGTGCCACCAGCAGAGACCCTAACAGGGGCGGGAGCTATGGCTACACCTTC.

The CDR3 DNA follows: TGCGCCAGCAGTTACGAGAATCTGGGCACCGGGGAGCTGTTTTTT. Translation gives CASSYENLGTGELFF. The chain combines TRBV5-1 with TRBJ2-2; D remains ambiguous. Germline V lookup: CDR1 SGHRS, CDR2 YFSETQ. The CDR3 totals 15 residues. The V end lost 5 bases, the J end lost 4 bases, and 15 bases lay between the germline ends.

In DNA form, the CDR3 reads TGTGCCAGCAGCTTAAGTGGTGACAGGGCCTACGAGCAGTACTTC. Translation gives CASSLSGDRAYEQYF. The chain carries TRBV11-3 and TRBJ2-7; 7 bases line up with TRBD1. Germline CDR1 is SGHNT and CDR2 is YENEEA. This CDR3 comprises 15 residues. V lost 2 bases, J lost 2 bases, and 6 bases stayed unmatched.

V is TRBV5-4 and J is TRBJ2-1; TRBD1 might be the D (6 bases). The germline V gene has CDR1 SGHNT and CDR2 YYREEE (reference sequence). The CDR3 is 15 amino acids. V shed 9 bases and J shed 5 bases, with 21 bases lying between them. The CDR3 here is CATGRWARGDNEQFF. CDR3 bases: TGTGCCACCGGTCGGTGGGCCAGGGGCGACAATGAGCAGTTCTTC.

CDR3 bases: TGTGCCAGCAGTCAAAAACTGGGACAGGGAGTAAAACTGTTTTTT. Its protein is CASSQKLGQGVKLFF. The chain recombines TRBV6-6 with TRBJ1-4; 9 nucleotides line up with TRBD1. Unmatched junction bases numbered 11, after V lost 5 bases and J lost 10 bases. The CDR3 is 15 amino acids. The V gene's germline CDR1 is MNHNY and CDR2 SVGAGI (reference sequence).

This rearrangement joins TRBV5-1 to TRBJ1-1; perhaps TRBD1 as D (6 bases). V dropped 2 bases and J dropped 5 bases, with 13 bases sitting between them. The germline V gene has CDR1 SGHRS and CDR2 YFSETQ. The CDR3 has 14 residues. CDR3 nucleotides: TGCGCCAGCAGCTTCACAGGGATGGGGACTGAAGCTTTCTTT. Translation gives CASSFTGMGTEAFF.

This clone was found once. The CDR3 DNA reads as TGTGCCAGCAGCCTCCAGGGGGCTCCAACTAATGAAAAACTGTTTTTT. It translates to CASSLQGAPTNEKLFF. The rearrangement joins TRBV4-2 to TRBJ1-4; 8 nucleotides match TRBD1. Germline loops: CDR1 LGHNA, CDR2 YNFKEQ. J gave up 0 bases and V 4 bases, and 4 bases lay outside the gene matches. This CDR3 has 16 residues.